Listed below are T cell receptor beta chains from one sample, sequenced in a study of regulatory T cells in long-lasting Graves disease. In TCRdb, the multiplex PCR reads were re-called with MiXCR into one record per CDR3 protein. The sample yields about 440,000 distinct CDR3 sequences, roughly 15% seen once. The data also belong to a second study, concerning T cells in Graves' hyperthyroidism and ophthalmopathy.

The input for sequencing was peripheral blood mononuclear cells (PBMCs), taken at new diagnosis, from a patient treated with antithyroid drugs. The receptors derive from a woman between 18 and 29 years old with Graves disease. Each CDR3 is given with its conserved first and last residue. The order of the fields is CDR3 length, V gene, D gene, CDR3 protein. A D gene is named only where the DNA matches it firmly.

13	TRBV10-3	NA	CAITPAKHYGYTF
15	TRBV10-3	TRBD1	CAISAAGTGEDEQYF
14	TRBV4-1	NA	CASSQEGRGSEQYF
13	TRBV12-3/TRBV12-4	NA	CASSPTGNQPQHF
16	TRBV5-1	NA	CASSLGPSKTTGELFF
16	TRBV3-1	TRBD2	CASSQAGGGRVNEQYF
18	TRBV28	TRBD1	CASSFTLRDSARQETQYF
16	TRBV18	TRBD1	CASSSDRGRRTGELFF
14	TRBV2	NA	CASLRGMSYNEQFF
15	TRBV3-1	NA	CASSPPGQINTEAFF
13	TRBV12-3/TRBV12-4	NA	CASSSQLSNEQFF
16	TRBV27	TRBD1	CASSYGQGAFLSGYTF
12	TRBV6-2/TRBV6-3	TRBD2	CASSSGTRVCFF
15	TRBV9	TRBD2	CASSSGLADLYEQYF
12	TRBV20-1	NA	CSASRPANEQFF
16	TRBV5-1	TRBD1	CASSPQGETLLGEQYF
16	TRBV5-1	NA	CASSHQSVASTGELFF
13	TRBV28	NA	CATGLGGGTEAFF
17	TRBV28	NA	CASSFSSNRNLHHEQYF
15	TRBV7-8	NA	CASSEDWMNTGELFF